This T cell receptor beta chain comes out of a study of cytotoxic CD8 clonotypes in ibrutinib-treated CLL (dated by TCRdb to the early 2020s). Study-level background: In this cohort, over 14 patients were treatment-naive and ten to eleven were relapsed/refractory, while under 18 had unmutated IGHV. All remission and progressive disease samples were collected while patients were still receiving ibrutinib. The response samples were drawn at a median of roughly eleven months into treatment, with a range of roughly 6 to 40 months. On average, each sample had approximately 280,000 productive templates and about 89,000 productive rearrangements. Cryopreserved peripheral blood mononuclear cells were collected before treatment, at response, and at either disease progression or sustained remission. Longitudinal samples were available for about 30% of the roughly 86 trial participants. Partial responses were observed in around 25 patients and complete responses in 2; after a median follow-up of roughly 62 months, remission was maintained in around 14 patients and progression was observed in approximately twelve.

On the study overall, not on this receptor specifically: Clonality rose at ibrutinib response, remained stable during sustained remission, and dropped back toward baseline at progression. Public clonotypes were rare and either shrank or stayed stable during treatment, and the rise in clonality at ibrutinib response reflected expansion of private clonotypes. Lymph node repertoires were not examined, and the timing of sampling was not matched between patients in sustained remission and those whose disease progressed. At baseline, clonality was higher than in age-matched healthy donors and showed a strong correlation with circulating CD8+ T-cell counts.

A MiSeq instrument was used for deep resolution sequencing, which targeted depths ranging from 1 in 1 million up to 1 in 200,000 T cells, with coverage averaging 10x for each clonotype. TCR beta libraries were generated with the immunoSEQ hsTCRB Kit. The paper's processing steps were these. The data were analyzed with ImmunoSEQ Analyzer and ImmunoSEQ Data Assistant, and V, D and J gene assignments followed IMGT definitions. Clonality, with values ranging from 0 to 1, was calculated as one minus the normalized Shannon entropy of productive rearrangement frequencies. Public clonotype analysis was restricted to overrepresented clonotypes comprising at least 0.05% of each patient's repertoire. Repertoires from thirteen age-matched healthy donors in immuneACCESS were used as clonality controls. The table comes from immuneACCESS by way of TCRdb, which keeps in-frame sequences with V and J called. Part of the clones is missing from these tables; in studies checked, under half for an unresolved V gene and the rest for unknown reasons. That table is the source of V, J and clone size, and D and trimming were worked out from the DNA. The table for this sample lists some 200,000 clones; 70% to 75% of them were counted only once. Of the sample, around 5.9% falls within the top ten clones.

Per the publication, the time point label means: 12 months on ibrutinib. For TCR beta library preparation, roughly 2.2 micrograms of genomic DNA were isolated from cryopreserved PBMCs. High-throughput TCR beta sequencing was performed on longitudinal blood samples from CLL patients receiving ibrutinib monotherapy. Patients were enrolled in a phase 2 open-label single-center ibrutinib monotherapy trial. Notes on this clone: Its antigen is still unknown. No clone much larger than this one lies a single base away; base qualities are absent.

V loses 0 bases, J loses 0 bases, and the germline ends lie 15 bases apart. There are 18 amino acids in the CDR3, from cysteine to phenylalanine inclusive. Here the CDR3 DNA is all that survives: 54 bases in frame from base 1. Based on the germline V gene, the CDR1 and CDR2 sequences are LGHNA and YNFKEQ. The sample consisted of PBMCs, taken after 12 months of ibrutinib treatment. The V gene is TRBV4-2 and the J gene is TRBJ1-5, with the D gene not confidently named. The TCR originated in a human donor with chronic lymphocytic leukemia. The CDR3 loop reads CASSQDFRPDYSNQPQHF. The nucleotides are TGTGCCAGCAGCCAAGATTTTAGGCCAGATTATAGCAATCAGCCCCAGCATTTT.